This T cell receptor beta chain stems from a study of shared clonotypes between healthy human individuals. Germline V gene lookup returns CDR1 MDHEN and CDR2 SYDVKM. Trimming cost V 7 bases and J 0 bases; bases outside gene matches: 9. This CDR3 comprises 16 residues. On sorted subsets, replicate PCRs used 200 to 250 ng DNA, or 25,000 to 35,000 T cell genomes. TCRdb keeps only in-frame clones here, not all; method: immunoSEQ multiplex PCR. This sample yields millions of clones, of which around nine tenths are seen a single time; 0.14% belongs to the top ten. The clonotype originates from a man between 18 and 29 years old in good health. The specimen was naive CD4+ T cells sorted from blood. Subset described: CD45RA+ positively selected. The chain uses TRBV28 and TRBJ1-3, with 7 bases matching TRBD1. Written as DNA, the CDR3 is TGTGCCAGCATCAAAAGGACAGGACACTCTGGAAACACCATATATTTT. The encoded protein is CASIKRTGHSGNTIYF.